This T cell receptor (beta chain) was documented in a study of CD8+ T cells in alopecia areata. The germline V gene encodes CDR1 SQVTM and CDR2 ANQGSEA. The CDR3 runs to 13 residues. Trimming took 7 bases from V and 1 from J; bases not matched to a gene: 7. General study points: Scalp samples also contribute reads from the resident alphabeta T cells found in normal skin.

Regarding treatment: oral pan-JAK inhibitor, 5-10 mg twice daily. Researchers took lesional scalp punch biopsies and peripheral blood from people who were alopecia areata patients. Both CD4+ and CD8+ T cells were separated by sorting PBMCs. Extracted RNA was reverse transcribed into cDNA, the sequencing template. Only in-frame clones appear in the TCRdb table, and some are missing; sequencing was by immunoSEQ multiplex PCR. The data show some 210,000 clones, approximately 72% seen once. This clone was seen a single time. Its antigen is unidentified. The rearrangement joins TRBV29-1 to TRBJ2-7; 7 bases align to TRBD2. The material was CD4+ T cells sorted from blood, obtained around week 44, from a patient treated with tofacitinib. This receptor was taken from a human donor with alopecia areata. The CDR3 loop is CSAGGRRSYEQYF. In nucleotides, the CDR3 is TGCAGCGCGGGGGGACGGAGGTCCTACGAGCAGTACTTC.